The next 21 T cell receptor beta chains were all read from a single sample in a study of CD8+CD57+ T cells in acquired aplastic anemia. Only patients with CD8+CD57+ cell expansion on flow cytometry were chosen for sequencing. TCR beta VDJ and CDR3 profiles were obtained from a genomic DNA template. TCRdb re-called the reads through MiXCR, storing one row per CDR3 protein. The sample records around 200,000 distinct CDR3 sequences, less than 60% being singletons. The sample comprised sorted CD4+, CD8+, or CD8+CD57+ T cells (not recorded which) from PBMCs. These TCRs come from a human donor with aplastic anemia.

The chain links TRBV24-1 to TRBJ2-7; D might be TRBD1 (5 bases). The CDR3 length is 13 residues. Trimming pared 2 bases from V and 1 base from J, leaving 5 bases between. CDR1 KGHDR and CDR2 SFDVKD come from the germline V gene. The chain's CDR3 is CATSDYRSYEQYF. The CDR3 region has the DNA TGTGCCACCAGTGATTACAGGTCCTACGAGCAGTACTTC.

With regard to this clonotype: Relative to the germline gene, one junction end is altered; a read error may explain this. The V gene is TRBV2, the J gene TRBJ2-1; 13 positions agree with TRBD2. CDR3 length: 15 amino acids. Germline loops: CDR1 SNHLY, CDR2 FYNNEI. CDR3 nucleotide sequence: TGTGTCAGCAGCCGAGGACTAGCGGGAGTCAATGAGCAGTTCTTC. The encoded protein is CVSSRGLAGVNEQFF.

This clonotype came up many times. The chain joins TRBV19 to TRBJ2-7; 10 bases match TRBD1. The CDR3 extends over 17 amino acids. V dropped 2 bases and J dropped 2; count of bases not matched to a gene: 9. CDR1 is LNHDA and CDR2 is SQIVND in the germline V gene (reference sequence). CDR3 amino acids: CASSIRDRGRYPYEQYF. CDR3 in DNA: TGTGCCAGTAGTATACGGGACAGGGGCCGCTACCCCTACGAGCAGTACTTC.

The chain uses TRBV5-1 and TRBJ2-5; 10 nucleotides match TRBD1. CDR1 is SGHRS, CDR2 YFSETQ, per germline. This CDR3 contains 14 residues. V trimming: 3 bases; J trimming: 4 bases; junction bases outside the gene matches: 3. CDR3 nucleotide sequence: TGCGCCAGCAGCTCCGGGGACAGGGGAGAGACCCAGTACTTC. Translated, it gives CASSSGDRGETQYF.

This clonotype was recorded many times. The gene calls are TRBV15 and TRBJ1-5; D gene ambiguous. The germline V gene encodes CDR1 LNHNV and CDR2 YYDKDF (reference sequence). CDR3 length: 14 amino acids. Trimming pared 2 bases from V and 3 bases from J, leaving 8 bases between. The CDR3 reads CATSRSRTNQPQHF. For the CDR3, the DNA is TGTGCCACCAGCAGAAGCAGGACCAATCAGCCCCAGCATTTT.

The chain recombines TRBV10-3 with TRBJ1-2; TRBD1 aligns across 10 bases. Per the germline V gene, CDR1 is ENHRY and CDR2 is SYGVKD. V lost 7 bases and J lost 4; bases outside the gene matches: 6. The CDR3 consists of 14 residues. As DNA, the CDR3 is TGTGCCATCACTAGGGGACAGGGGACCTATGGCTACACCTTC. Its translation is CAITRGQGTYGYTF.

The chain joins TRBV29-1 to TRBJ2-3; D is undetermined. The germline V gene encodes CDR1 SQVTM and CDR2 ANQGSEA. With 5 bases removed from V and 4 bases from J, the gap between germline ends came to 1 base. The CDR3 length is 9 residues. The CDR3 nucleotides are TGCAGCGTTTCAGATACGCAGTATTTT. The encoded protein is CSVSDTQYF.

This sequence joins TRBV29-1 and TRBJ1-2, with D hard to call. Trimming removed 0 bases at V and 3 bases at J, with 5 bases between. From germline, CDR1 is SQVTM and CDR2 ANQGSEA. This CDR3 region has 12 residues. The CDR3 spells CSVEDTYYGYTF. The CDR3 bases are TGCAGCGTTGAAGACACCTACTATGGCTACACCTTC.

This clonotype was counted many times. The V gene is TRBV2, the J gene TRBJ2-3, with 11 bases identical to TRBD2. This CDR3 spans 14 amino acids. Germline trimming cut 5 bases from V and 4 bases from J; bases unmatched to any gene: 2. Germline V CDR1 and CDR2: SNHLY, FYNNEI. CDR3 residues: CASSISGRADTQYF. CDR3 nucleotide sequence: TGTGCCAGCAGTATTAGCGGGAGGGCAGATACGCAGTATTTT.

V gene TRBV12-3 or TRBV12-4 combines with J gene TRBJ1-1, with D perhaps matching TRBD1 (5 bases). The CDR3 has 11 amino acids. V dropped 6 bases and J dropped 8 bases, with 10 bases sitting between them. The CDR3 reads CASRLWGEAFF. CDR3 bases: TGTGCCAGCAGGCTTTGGGGGGAAGCTTTCTTT.

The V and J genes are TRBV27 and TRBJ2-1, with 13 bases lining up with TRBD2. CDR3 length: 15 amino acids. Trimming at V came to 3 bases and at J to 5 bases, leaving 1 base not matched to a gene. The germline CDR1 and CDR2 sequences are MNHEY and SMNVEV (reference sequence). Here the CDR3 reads CASSFGLAGDNEQFF. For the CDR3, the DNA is TGTGCCAGCAGTTTCGGACTAGCGGGAGACAATGAGCAGTTCTTC.

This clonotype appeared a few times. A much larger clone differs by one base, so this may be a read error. CDR3 sequence reads: CSAQSESSYNEQLF. CDR3 nucleotides: TGCAGTGCTCAGTCTGAGAGCTCCTACAATGAGCAGCTCTTC. The chain uses TRBV29-1 and TRBJ2-1; no reliable D call. The CDR3 loop spans 14 amino acids. Germline loops: CDR1 SQVTM, CDR2 ANQGSEA.

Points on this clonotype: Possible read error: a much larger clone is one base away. The CDR3 sequence: CASSLIFRAGAVDTQCF. CDR3 nucleotide sequence: TGTGCCAGCAGCTTAATCTTTCGGGCGGGAGCGGTAGATACGCAGTGTTTT. The V gene is TRBV11-2, the J gene TRBJ2-3; 7 nucleotides line up with TRBD2. The CDR3 contains 17 residues. Per the germline V gene, CDR1 is SGHAT and CDR2 is FQNNGV.

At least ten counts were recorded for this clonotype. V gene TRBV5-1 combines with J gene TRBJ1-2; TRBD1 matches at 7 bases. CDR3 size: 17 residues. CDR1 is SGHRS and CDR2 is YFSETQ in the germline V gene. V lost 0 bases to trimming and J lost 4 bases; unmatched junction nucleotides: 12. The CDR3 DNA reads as TGCGCCAGCAGCTTGGAGACAGGGAAATATAATCCCTATGGCTACACCTTC. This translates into CASSLETGKYNPYGYTF. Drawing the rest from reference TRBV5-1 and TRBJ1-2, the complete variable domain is KAGVTQTPRYLIKTRGQQVTLSCSPISGHRSVSWYQQTPGQGLQFLFEYFSETQRNKGNFPGRFSGRQFSNSRSEMNVSTLELGDSALYLCASSLETGKYNPYGYTFGSGTRLTVV.

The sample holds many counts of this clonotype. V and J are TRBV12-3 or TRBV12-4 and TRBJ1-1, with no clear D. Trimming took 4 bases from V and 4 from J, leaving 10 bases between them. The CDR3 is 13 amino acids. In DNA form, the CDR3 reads TGTGCCAGCAGTTCCAAACGGGTCACTGAAGCTTTCTTT. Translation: CASSSKRVTEAFF.

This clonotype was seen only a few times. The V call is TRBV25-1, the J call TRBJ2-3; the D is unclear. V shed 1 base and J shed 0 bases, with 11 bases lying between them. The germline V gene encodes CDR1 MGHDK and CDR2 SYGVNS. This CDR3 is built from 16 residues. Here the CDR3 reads CASSEWQATSTDTQYF. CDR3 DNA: TGTGCCAGCAGTGAATGGCAGGCGACTAGCACAGATACGCAGTATTTT.

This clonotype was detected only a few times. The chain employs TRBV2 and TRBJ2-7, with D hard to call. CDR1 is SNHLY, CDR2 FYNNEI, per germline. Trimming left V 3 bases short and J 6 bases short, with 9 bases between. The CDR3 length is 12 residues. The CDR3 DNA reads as TGTGCCAGCAGTGAGTATGATCCCGAGCAGTACTTC. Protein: CASSEYDPEQYF.

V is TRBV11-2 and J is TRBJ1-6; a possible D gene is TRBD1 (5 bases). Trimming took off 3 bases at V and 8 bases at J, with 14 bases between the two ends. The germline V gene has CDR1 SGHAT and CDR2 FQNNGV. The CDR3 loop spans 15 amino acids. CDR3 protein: CASSFIGRADSPLHF. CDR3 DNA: TGTGCCAGCAGCTTTATAGGCAGGGCGGATTCACCCCTCCACTTT.

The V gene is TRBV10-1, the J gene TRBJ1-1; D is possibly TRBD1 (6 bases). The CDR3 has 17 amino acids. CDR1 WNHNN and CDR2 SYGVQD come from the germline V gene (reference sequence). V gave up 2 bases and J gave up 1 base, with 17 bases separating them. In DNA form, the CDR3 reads TGCGCCAGCAGTGAGACACAGGGTAAGTTAGGGAACACTGAAGCTTTCTTT. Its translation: CASSETQGKLGNTEAFF.

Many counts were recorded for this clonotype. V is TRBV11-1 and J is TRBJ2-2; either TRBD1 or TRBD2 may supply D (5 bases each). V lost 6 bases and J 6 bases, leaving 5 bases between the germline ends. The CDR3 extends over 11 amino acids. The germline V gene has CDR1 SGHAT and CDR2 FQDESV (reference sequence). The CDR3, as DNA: TGTGCCAGCAGGGGGGCCGGGGAGCTGTTTTTT. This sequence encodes CASRGAGELFF.

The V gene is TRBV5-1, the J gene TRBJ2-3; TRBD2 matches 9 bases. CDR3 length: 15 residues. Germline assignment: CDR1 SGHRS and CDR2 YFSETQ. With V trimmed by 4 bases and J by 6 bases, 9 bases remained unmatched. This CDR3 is CASSGDGTSSDTQYF. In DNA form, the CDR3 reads TGCGCCAGCAGCGGTGATGGGACTAGCTCCGATACGCAGTATTTT.